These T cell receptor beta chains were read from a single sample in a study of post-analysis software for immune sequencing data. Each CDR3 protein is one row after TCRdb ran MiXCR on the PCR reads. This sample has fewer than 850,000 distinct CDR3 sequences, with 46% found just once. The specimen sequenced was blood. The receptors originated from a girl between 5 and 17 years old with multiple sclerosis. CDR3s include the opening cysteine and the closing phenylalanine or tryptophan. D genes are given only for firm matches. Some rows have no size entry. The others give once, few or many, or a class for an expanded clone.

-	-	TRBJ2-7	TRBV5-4	CASSYLDGAVEQYF	TGTGCCAGCAGCTACCTGGACGGAGCGGTCGAGCAGTACTTC
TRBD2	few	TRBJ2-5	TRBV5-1	CASSFSSGEETQYF	TGCGCCAGCAGCTTCTCTAGCGGGGAAGAGACCCAGTACTTC
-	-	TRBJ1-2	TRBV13	CASSLVRNYGYTF	TGTGCCAGCAGCTTGGTCAGAAACTATGGCTACACCTTC
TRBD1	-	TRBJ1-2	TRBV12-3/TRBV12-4	CASKGGVYGYTF	TGTGCCAGCAAAGGGGGCGTCTATGGCTACACCTTC
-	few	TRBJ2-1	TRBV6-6	CASRQSNEQFF	TGCGCCAGCAGACAGAGCAATGAGCAGTTCTTC
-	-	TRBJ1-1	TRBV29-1	CSVLLARENTEAFF	TGCAGCGTCCTTCTTGCCAGGGAGAACACTGAAGCTTTCTTT
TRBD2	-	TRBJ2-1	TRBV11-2	CASSSSGGDNEQFF	TGTGCCAGCAGTTCTAGCGGAGGGGACAATGAGCAGTTCTTC
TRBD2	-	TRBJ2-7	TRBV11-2	CASSLLTRASGKPYEQYF	TGTGCCAGCAGCCTACTTACCCGGGCTAGCGGAAAACCCTACGAGCAGTACTTC
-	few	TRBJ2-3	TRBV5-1	CASSLRSLGTDTQYF	TGCGCCAGCAGCTTGCGGTCCCTTGGGACAGATACGCAGTATTTT
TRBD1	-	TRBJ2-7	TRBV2	CASSELPGTGGYEQYF	TGTGCCAGCAGTGAGCTACCCGGGACAGGGGGCTACGAGCAGTACTTC
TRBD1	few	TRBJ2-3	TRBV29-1	CSGTGTGAADTQYF	TGCAGCGGAACCGGGACAGGGGCCGCAGATACGCAGTATTTT
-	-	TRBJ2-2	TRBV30	CAGLQGNTGELFF	TGTGCCGGACTACAGGGTAACACCGGGGAGCTGTTTTTT
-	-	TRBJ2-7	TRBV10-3	CAISESGGFEPYEQYF	TGTGCCATCAGTGAGTCGGGGGGATTTGAACCCTACGAGCAGTACTTC
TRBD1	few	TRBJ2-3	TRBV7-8	CASSLARQGKSTDTQYF	TGTGCCAGCAGCTTAGCGAGACAGGGAAAAAGCACAGATACGCAGTATTTT
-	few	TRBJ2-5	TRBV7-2	CASSLRERILGPAPAQYF	TGTGCCAGCAGCTTACGAGAACGGATATTAGGACCGGCCCCGGCCCAGTACTTC
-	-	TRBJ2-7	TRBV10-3	CAIALPGQGNEQYF	TGTGCCATCGCATTACCGGGACAAGGTAACGAGCAGTACTTC
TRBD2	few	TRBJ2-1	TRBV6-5	CASSYSSTSTSGRTDEQFF	TGTGCCAGCAGTTACTCTTCGACAAGCACTAGCGGGAGAACGGATGAGCAGTTCTTC
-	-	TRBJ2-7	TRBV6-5	CASSYGGSGGGLSYEQYF	TGTGCCAGCAGTTACGGGGGGTCTGGTGGGGGGCTCTCCTACGAGCAGTACTTC
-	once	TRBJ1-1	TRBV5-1	CACSSGTGTMAFF	TGCGCCTGCAGCTCCGGGACCGGGACAATGGCTTTCTTT
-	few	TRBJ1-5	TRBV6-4	CHAASPNQPQHF	TGCCACGCGGCCAGCCCTAATCAGCCCCAGCATTTT
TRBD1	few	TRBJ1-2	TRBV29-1	CSVEDRDRGYYYGYTF	TGCAGCGTTGAAGATAGAGACAGGGGGTACTACTATGGCTACACCTTC
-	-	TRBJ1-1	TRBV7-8	CASTLHPEGENTEAFF	TGTGCCAGCACCTTACACCCGGAGGGGGAGAACACTGAAGCTTTCTTT
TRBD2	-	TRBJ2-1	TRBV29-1	CSVPGLAGNVAYNEQFF	TGCAGCGTACCGGGACTAGCGGGAAATGTGGCCTACAATGAGCAGTTCTTC
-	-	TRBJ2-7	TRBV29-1	CSVEIGENPYEQYF	TGCAGCGTTGAAATCGGCGAGAACCCCTACGAGCAGTACTTC
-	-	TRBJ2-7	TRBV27	CASSFGQLYEQYF	TGTGCCAGCAGTTTCGGACAGCTCTACGAGCAGTACTTC
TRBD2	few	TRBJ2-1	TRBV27	CASSVASGSGNEQFF	TGTGCCAGCAGCGTCGCTAGCGGGAGTGGGAATGAGCAGTTCTTC
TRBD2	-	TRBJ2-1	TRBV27	CASSLSLWTSGEDEQFF	TGTGCCAGCAGTTTATCGCTCTGGACTAGCGGGGAGGATGAGCAGTTCTTC
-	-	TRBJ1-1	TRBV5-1	CASSPETGRETEAFF	TGCGCCAGCAGCCCCGAGACGGGGCGGGAAACTGAAGCTTTCTTT
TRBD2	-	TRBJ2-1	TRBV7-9	CASSSRTSWDEQFF	TGTGCCAGCAGCTCTCGGACTAGCTGGGATGAGCAGTTCTTC
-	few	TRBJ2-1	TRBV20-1	CSLVAGGVHPENEQFF	TGCAGTCTCGTCGCTGGGGGCGTGCACCCCGAAAATGAGCAGTTCTTC
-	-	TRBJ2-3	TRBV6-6	CASSHLGGTDTQYF	TGTGCCAGCAGCCACCTGGGCGGCACAGATACGCAGTATTTT
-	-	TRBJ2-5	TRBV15	CATSRDSLDREGETQYF	TGTGCCACCAGCAGAGATTCCCTTGACAGGGAGGGAGAGACCCAGTACTTC
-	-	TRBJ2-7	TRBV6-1	CASTRGTDTRYEQYF	TGTGCCAGCACCCGCGGGACCGACACGAGGTACGAGCAGTACTTC
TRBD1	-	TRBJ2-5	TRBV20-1	CSGQQGAWAETQYF	TGCAGTGGCCAACAGGGGGCTTGGGCAGAGACCCAGTACTTC
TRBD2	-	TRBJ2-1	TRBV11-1	CASSPWARERIHYNEQFF	TGTGCCAGCAGCCCCTGGGCGCGGGAGAGAATCCACTACAATGAGCAGTTCTTC
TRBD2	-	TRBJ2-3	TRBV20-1	CSARGPLAVTDTQYF	TGCAGTGCTAGAGGCCCACTAGCGGTCACAGATACGCAGTATTTT
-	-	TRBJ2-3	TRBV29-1	CSVWGKTKDAQYF	TGCAGCGTTTGGGGGAAGACGAAAGATGCGCAGTATTTT
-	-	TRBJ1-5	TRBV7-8	CACSLEVDSIQPQHF	TGTGCCTGCAGTTTGGAAGTGGACAGTATTCAGCCCCAGCATTTT
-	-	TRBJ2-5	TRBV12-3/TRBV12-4	CASRSQTYNEQYF	TGTGCCAGCCGATCGCAGACATACAATGAGCAGTACTTC
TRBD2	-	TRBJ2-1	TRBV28	CASSPAGRAWDNEQFF	TGTGCCAGCAGTCCAGCGGGGAGGGCTTGGGACAATGAGCAGTTCTTC
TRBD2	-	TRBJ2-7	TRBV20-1	CSARDPLAGPAYEQYF	TGCAGTGCTAGAGATCCACTAGCGGGCCCTGCCTACGAGCAGTACTTC
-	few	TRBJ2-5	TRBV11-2	CASSSAGPRETQYF	TGTGCCAGCAGCTCCGCAGGTCCGAGGGAGACCCAGTACTTC
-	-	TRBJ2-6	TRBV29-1	CSVVIGPGANVLTF	TGCAGCGTTGTCATAGGGCCTGGGGCCAACGTCCTGACTTTC
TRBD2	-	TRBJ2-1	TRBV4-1	CASSQTSAYNEQFF	TGCGCCAGCAGCCAAACTAGCGCGTACAATGAGCAGTTCTTC
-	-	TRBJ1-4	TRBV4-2	CASSQATGTKNEKLFF	TGTGCCAGCAGCCAGGCTACCGGGACAAAGAATGAAAAACTGTTTTTT